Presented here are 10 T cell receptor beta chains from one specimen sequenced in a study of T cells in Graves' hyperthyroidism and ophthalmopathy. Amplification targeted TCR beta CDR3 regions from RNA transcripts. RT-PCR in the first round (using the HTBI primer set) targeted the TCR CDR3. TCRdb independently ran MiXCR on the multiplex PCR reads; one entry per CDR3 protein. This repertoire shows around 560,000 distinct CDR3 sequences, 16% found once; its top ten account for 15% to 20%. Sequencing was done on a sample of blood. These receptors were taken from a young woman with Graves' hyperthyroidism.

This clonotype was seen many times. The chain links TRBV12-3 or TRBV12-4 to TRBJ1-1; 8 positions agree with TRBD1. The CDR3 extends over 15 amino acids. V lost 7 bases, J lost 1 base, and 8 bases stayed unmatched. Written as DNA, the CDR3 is TGTGCCAGCACCCTTGACAGGGGAACGAACACTGAAGCTTTCTTT. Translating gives CASTLDRGTNTEAFF.

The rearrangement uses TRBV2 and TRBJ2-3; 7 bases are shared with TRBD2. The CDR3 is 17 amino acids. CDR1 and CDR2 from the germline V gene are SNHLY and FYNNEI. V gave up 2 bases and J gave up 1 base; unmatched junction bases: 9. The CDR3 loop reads CASSERAGAGGTDTQYF. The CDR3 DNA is TGTGCCAGCAGTGAACGAGCCGGCGCGGGGGGCACAGATACGCAGTATTTT.

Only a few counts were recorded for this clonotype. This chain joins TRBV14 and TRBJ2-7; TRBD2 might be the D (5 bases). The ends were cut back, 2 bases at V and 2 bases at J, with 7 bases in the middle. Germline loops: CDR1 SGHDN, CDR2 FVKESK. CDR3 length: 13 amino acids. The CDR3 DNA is TGTGCCAGCAGCCAATCGACTACCTACGAGCAGTACTTC. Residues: CASSQSTTYEQYF.

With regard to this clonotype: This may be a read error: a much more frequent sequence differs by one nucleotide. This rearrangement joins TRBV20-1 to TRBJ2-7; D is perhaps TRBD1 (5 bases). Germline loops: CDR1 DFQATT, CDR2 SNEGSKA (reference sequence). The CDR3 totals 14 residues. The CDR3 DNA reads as TGCAGTGCTGGAGATGCAGGGTTCTCCTACGAGCAGTACTTC. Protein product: CSAGDAGFSYEQYF.

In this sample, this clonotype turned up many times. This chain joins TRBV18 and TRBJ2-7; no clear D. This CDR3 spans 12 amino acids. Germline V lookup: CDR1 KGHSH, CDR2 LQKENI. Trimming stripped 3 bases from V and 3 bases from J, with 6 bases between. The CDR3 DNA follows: TGTGCCAGCTCACCGTCGGTCTACGAGCAGTACTTC. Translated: CASSPSVYEQYF. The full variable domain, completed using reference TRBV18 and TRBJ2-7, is NAGVMQNPRHLVRRRGQEARLRCSPMKGHSHVYWYRQLPEEGLKFMVYLQKENIIDESGMPKERFSAEFPKEGPSILRIQQVVRGDSAAYFCASSPSVYEQYFGPGTRLTVT.

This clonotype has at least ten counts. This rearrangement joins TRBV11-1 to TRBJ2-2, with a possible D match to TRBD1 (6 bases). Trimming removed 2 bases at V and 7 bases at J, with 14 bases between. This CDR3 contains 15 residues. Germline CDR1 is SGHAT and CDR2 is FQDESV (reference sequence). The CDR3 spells CASSLLSGVGGELFF. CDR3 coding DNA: TGTGCCAGCAGCTTACTTTCAGGGGTCGGCGGGGAGCTGTTTTTT.

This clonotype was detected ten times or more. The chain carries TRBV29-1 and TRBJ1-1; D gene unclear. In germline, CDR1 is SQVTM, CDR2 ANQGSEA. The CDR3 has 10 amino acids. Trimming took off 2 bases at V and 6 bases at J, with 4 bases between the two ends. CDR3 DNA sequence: TGCAGCGTTGAATTGGCTGAAGCTTTCTTT. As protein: CSVELAEAFF. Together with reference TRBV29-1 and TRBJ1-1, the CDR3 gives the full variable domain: SAVISQKPSRDICQRGTSLTIQCQVDSQVTMMFWYRQQPGQSLTLIATANQGSEATYESGFVIDKFPISRPNLTFSTLTVSNMSPEDSSIYLCSVELAEAFFGQGTRLTVV.

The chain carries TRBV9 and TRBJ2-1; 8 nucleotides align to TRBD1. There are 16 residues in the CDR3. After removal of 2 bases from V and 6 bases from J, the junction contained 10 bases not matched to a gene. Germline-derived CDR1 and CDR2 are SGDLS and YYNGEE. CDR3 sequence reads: CASSVRTGNNTNEQFF. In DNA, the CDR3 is TGTGCCAGCAGCGTTAGGACAGGGAATAATACCAATGAGCAGTTCTTC.

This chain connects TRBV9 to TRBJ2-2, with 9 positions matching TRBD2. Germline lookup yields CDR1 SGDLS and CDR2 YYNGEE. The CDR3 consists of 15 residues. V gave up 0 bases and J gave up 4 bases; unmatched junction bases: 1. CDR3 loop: CASSVAAGGTGELFF. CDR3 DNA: TGTGCCAGCAGCGTAGCAGCGGGGGGCACCGGGGAGCTGTTTTTT. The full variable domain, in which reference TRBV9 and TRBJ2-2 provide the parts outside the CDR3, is DSGVTQTPKHLITATGQRVTLRCSPRSGDLSVYWYQQSLDQGLQFLIQYYNGEERAKGNILERFSAQQFPDLHSELNLSSLELGDSALYFCASSVAAGGTGELFFGEGSRLTVL.

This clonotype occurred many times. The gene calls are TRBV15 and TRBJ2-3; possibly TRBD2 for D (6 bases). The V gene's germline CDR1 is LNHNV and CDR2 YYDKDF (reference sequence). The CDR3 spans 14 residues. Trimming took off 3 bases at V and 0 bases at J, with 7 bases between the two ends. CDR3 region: CATSSGTSTDTQYF. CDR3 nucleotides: TGTGCCACCAGCAGTGGGACTAGCACAGATACGCAGTATTTT.